A selection of T cell receptor beta chains follows, all from one sample in a study of glioma-infiltrating T cells after dendritic cell vaccination. Clones were read by immunoSEQ multiplex PCR, and TCRdb kept only the in-frame ones, dropping some. The table records 90,000 to 95,000 clones, more than 80% of them present only once. The starting material was blood, obtained after dendritic cell vaccination. The receptor source for this set is a human donor with glioblastoma. Both conserved end residues are part of each CDR3. The order of the fields is J gene, D gene, V gene, CDR3 length, clone size, CDR3 protein, CDR3 DNA. The D gene is left open where the match is weak. Clone sizes are given selectively: once, few, many, or a class where the clone is expanded.

TRBJ2-1 TRBD1 TRBV9 15 . CASSERQGTPNEQFF TGTGCCAGCAGCGAAAGACAGGGTACCCCCAATGAGCAGTTCTTC
TRBJ1-5 . TRBV5-1 13 . CASSPMGDQPQHF TGCGCCAGCAGCCCGATGGGAGATCAGCCCCAGCATTTT
TRBJ2-2 . TRBV5-6 14 . CASRGGGAFGELFF TGTGCCAGCAGAGGGGGGGGCGCTTTCGGGGAGCTGTTTTTT
TRBJ2-3 . TRBV30 13 . CAWIEGRGDTQYF TGTGCCTGGATTGAGGGGCGGGGAGATACGCAGTATTTT
TRBJ2-1 . TRBV28 14 few CASTVGSPYNEQFF TGTGCCAGCACGGTGGGCAGCCCCTACAATGAGCAGTTCTTC
TRBJ1-1 TRBD1 TRBV4-2 15 . CASSQVDRGQAEAFF TGTGCCAGCAGCCAAGTGGACAGGGGGCAAGCTGAAGCTTTCTTT
TRBJ2-1 TRBD2 TRBV27 15 . CASSPGLAGGHPQFF TGTGCCAGCAGTCCGGGACTAGCGGGAGGCCACCCCCAGTTCTTC
TRBJ1-1 . TRBV14 18 . CASSQDGLVDTRNTEAFF TGTGCCAGCAGCCAAGATGGTTTGGTGGACACCCGGAACACTGAAGCTTTCTTT
TRBJ2-7 TRBD2 TRBV6-6 15 . CASSRERGGSYEQYF TGTGCCAGCAGTCGAGAGCGGGGGGGATCCTACGAGCAGTACTTC
TRBJ2-6 . TRBV14 14 . CASSHHSGANVLTF TGTGCCAGCAGCCACCACTCTGGGGCCAACGTCCTGACTTTC
TRBJ2-3 TRBD2 TRBV6-5 14 . CASSYRALAGVLNF TGTGCCAGCAGTTACCGGGCCCTAGCGGGAGTTTTGAATTTT
TRBJ2-3 TRBD1 TRBV30 13 . CARGQQSTDTQYF TGTGCCAGGGGACAGCAAAGCACAGATACGCAGTATTTT
TRBJ2-1 TRBD2 TRBV27 18 . CASSTLTSGRGYHNEQFF TGTGCCAGCAGTACCTTGACTAGCGGGAGGGGATATCACAATGAGCAGTTCTTC
TRBJ1-6 . TRBV19 17 few CASSIYSPIRGYSPLHF TGTGCCAGTAGTATATACTCGCCTATCCGAGGATATTCACCCCTCCACTTT
TRBJ1-1 TRBD1 TRBV5-4 15 . CASTGQGGVGGEAFF TGTGCCAGCACCGGACAGGGTGGTGTTGGAGGTGAAGCTTTCTTT
TRBJ1-2 TRBD1 TRBV25-1 14 . CASQRTGGVYGYTF TGTGCCAGCCAGAGGACAGGGGGAGTCTATGGCTACACCTTC
TRBJ2-2 . TRBV14 14 . CASSQEGVTGELFF TGTGCCAGCAGCCAAGAAGGGGTTACCGGGGAGCTGTTTTTT
TRBJ1-5 TRBD1 TRBV7-8 15 . CASSFGGQGEQPQHF TGTGCCAGCAGCTTTGGTGGGCAGGGGGAACAGCCCCAGCATTTT
TRBJ1-5 . TRBV27 15 . CASSIRGVSNQPQHF TGTGCCAGCAGTATCCGGGGGGTAAGCAATCAGCCCCAGCATTTT
TRBJ2-2 TRBD1 TRBV7-9 16 once CASSRRAGTGAGELFF TGTGCCAGCAGCCGACGTGCCGGGACAGGGGCCGGGGAGCTGTTTTTT
TRBJ2-1 TRBD1 TRBV2 13 . CASRQGAYGEQFF TGTGCCAGCAGGCAGGGGGCATATGGAGAGCAGTTCTTC